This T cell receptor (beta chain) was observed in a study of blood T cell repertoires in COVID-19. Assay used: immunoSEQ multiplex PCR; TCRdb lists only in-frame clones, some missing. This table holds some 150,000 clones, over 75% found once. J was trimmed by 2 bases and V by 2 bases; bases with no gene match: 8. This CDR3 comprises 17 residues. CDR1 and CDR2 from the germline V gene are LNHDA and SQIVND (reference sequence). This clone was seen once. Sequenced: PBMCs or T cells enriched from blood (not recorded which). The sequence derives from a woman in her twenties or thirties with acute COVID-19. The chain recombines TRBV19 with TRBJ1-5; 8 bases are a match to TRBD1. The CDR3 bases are TGTGCCAGTAGTATATCGTCGGACAGGGTTGGCAATCAGCCCCAGCATTTT. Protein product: CASSISSDRVGNQPQHF.